These T cell receptor beta chains were read from a single sample in a study of response to subunit inactivated influenza vaccine. TCRdb re-analysed the RT-PCR reads in MiXCR, keeping a single row per CDR3 protein. The repertoire includes 600,000 to 850,000 distinct CDR3 sequences, 14% of them detected once, and about 7.6% sits in the top ten. The sequences come from PBMCs from blood, collected 14 to 15 days before vaccination. These receptors were obtained from a man in his forties or fifties who received an inactivated influenza vaccine. Both conserved end residues are part of each CDR3. The order of the fields is CDR3 protein, V gene, J gene.

cdr3_aa: CATTTSGRASSYNEQFF
v_call: TRBV10-3
j_call: TRBJ2-1

cdr3_aa: CASSLAGGLRYNEQFF
v_call: TRBV5-6
j_call: TRBJ2-1

cdr3_aa: CASSLLGHQETQYF
v_call: TRBV12-3/TRBV12-4
j_call: TRBJ2-5

cdr3_aa: CASSLNSANTEAFF
v_call: TRBV5-1
j_call: TRBJ1-1

cdr3_aa: CASSPWDEQFF
v_call: TRBV7-9
j_call: TRBJ2-1

cdr3_aa: CASSSGLASQGNTEAFF
v_call: TRBV7-9
j_call: TRBJ1-1

cdr3_aa: CASSQRPGTGGRDTQYF
v_call: TRBV10-1
j_call: TRBJ2-3

cdr3_aa: CASSEVGGWTEAFF
v_call: TRBV6-1
j_call: TRBJ1-1

cdr3_aa: CASSLRQGATHEQFF
v_call: TRBV12-3/TRBV12-4
j_call: TRBJ2-1

cdr3_aa: CASSLFGGRGDNQPQHF
v_call: TRBV28
j_call: TRBJ1-5

cdr3_aa: CASSQVLGWGYEQYF
v_call: TRBV4-3
j_call: TRBJ2-7

cdr3_aa: CASSQGGRSYEQYF
v_call: TRBV3-1
j_call: TRBJ2-7

cdr3_aa: CASRTPRSDTQYF
v_call: TRBV11-2
j_call: TRBJ2-3

cdr3_aa: CASSQQRGNGYTF
v_call: TRBV4-3
j_call: TRBJ1-2

cdr3_aa: CASSLLSGPRERVGQFF
v_call: TRBV5-1
j_call: TRBJ2-1

cdr3_aa: CASSQGTSGANNEQFF
v_call: TRBV5-4
j_call: TRBJ2-1

cdr3_aa: CSASTGAEDTQYF
v_call: TRBV20-1
j_call: TRBJ2-3

cdr3_aa: CSARTGGGYEQYF
v_call: TRBV29-1
j_call: TRBJ2-7

cdr3_aa: CASGPRTGGAYEQYF
v_call: TRBV3-1
j_call: TRBJ2-7

cdr3_aa: CASSSMAGGSSYNEQFF
v_call: TRBV7-9
j_call: TRBJ2-1

cdr3_aa: CATGTLGTGELFF
v_call: TRBV29-1
j_call: TRBJ2-2

cdr3_aa: CAIRQGAGNTIYF
v_call: TRBV10-3
j_call: TRBJ1-3

cdr3_aa: CASSLLGLAGASQETQYF
v_call: TRBV28
j_call: TRBJ2-5

cdr3_aa: CASSQDTGARNTEAFF
v_call: TRBV4-2
j_call: TRBJ1-1

cdr3_aa: CSVEKGLHDLNEQFF
v_call: TRBV29-1
j_call: TRBJ2-1

cdr3_aa: CASSLAQSGELFF
v_call: TRBV12-3/TRBV12-4
j_call: TRBJ2-2

cdr3_aa: CSASPPAAMRYTF
v_call: TRBV20-1
j_call: TRBJ1-2

cdr3_aa: CSARRDRGYEQYF
v_call: TRBV20-1
j_call: TRBJ2-7

cdr3_aa: CASSFSRLAGEDNEQYF
v_call: TRBV7-9
j_call: TRBJ2-7

cdr3_aa: CASSPGQGASEQYF
v_call: TRBV9
j_call: TRBJ2-7

cdr3_aa: CASSSGSLSQPQHF
v_call: TRBV13
j_call: TRBJ1-5

cdr3_aa: CSARDVLGLGEAFF
v_call: TRBV20-1
j_call: TRBJ1-1

cdr3_aa: CASSMRPANEKLFF
v_call: TRBV19
j_call: TRBJ1-4

cdr3_aa: CASTARTSGGTDTQYF
v_call: TRBV7-9
j_call: TRBJ2-3

cdr3_aa: CASWDSRSYEQYF
v_call: TRBV28
j_call: TRBJ2-7

cdr3_aa: CASSGANIQYF
v_call: TRBV3-1
j_call: TRBJ2-4

cdr3_aa: CASSPGGGVGRPYPYEQYF
v_call: TRBV5-1
j_call: TRBJ2-7

cdr3_aa: CASIFAGANVLTF
v_call: TRBV6-5
j_call: TRBJ2-6

cdr3_aa: CASSVQGRGNYGYTF
v_call: TRBV25-1
j_call: TRBJ1-2

cdr3_aa: CASSQGGNNYGYTF
v_call: TRBV28
j_call: TRBJ1-2

cdr3_aa: CASSYSHTDRESYEQYF
v_call: TRBV6-2/TRBV6-3
j_call: TRBJ2-7

cdr3_aa: CASSEKPTYLGNEQYF
v_call: TRBV7-8
j_call: TRBJ2-7

cdr3_aa: CASGQTSGASYEQYF
v_call: TRBV12-3/TRBV12-4
j_call: TRBJ2-7

cdr3_aa: CASSQVSFRTGELFF
v_call: TRBV4-2
j_call: TRBJ2-2

cdr3_aa: CATSRDWTSGVADTQYF
v_call: TRBV15
j_call: TRBJ2-3

cdr3_aa: CASRNPEGGSNTGELFF
v_call: TRBV6-1
j_call: TRBJ2-2

cdr3_aa: CASSQDTAANYGYTF
v_call: TRBV3-1
j_call: TRBJ1-2

cdr3_aa: CSVATGRFNEQFF
v_call: TRBV29-1
j_call: TRBJ2-1

cdr3_aa: CASRNQGAGGNTIYF
v_call: TRBV25-1
j_call: TRBJ1-3

cdr3_aa: CASSLVAVEETQYF
v_call: TRBV12-3/TRBV12-4
j_call: TRBJ2-5

cdr3_aa: CASSEAGTGGFYEQYF
v_call: TRBV11-2
j_call: TRBJ2-7